The present entry profiles one TCR beta chain with its context. TCRdb re-called the RT-PCR reads through MiXCR, storing one row per CDR3 protein. This table has roughly 520,000 distinct CDR3 sequences, approximately 24% appearing once. These data belong to a study of response to subunit inactivated influenza vaccine. Germline values: CDR1 MNHEY, CDR2 SMNVEV (reference sequence). V was cut by 6 bases and J by 7 bases, with 18 bases left in between. CDR3 length equals 15 residues. The source was CD4+ T cells sorted from PBMCs, collected roughly 5 days after vaccination. The chain joins TRBV27 to TRBJ2-2; D is possibly TRBD1 (5 bases). The sequence was collected from a man in his fifties or sixties who received an inactivated influenza vaccine. Here the CDR3 DNA reads TGTGCCAGCAGGAAAGGGGTTACAATGGGCGGGGAGCTGTTTTTT. It specifies CASRKGVTMGGELFF.